Below are 30 T cell receptor beta chains sequenced from a single sample in a study of blood T cells in healthy people across ages. The authors ran a second PCR of about 7 to 11 cycles using a sample-barcoded 5' primer and a J-beta primer mix. TCRdb called the 5' RACE reads again in MiXCR, with one record for every CDR3 protein. The sample lists 1.8 million or so distinct CDR3 sequences, about two fifths occurring once. Sequencing input: blood. The receptors were sampled from a human donor in good health.

The chain uses TRBV4-2 and TRBJ1-3, with 7 bases aligning to TRBD1. Germline trimming cut 4 bases from V and 5 bases from J; bases unmatched to any gene: 8. CDR1 LGHNA and CDR2 YNFKEQ come from the germline V gene. The CDR3 extends over 15 amino acids. CDR3 sequence (DNA): TGTGCCAGCAGCCTACCTGGGACAGTTCGAAACACCATATATTTT. Translated: CASSLPGTVRNTIYF.

This clonotype was seen a handful of times. The chain combines TRBV3-1 with TRBJ2-1; D unclear. V shed 1 base and J shed 9 bases, with 13 bases lying between them. The CDR3 spans 14 residues. Germline-derived CDR1 and CDR2 are LGHDT and YNNKEL (reference sequence). CDR3 DNA: TGTGCCAGCAGCCAAGCCAGCCGACCCGGTGAGCAGTTCTTC. Translation: CASSQASRPGEQFF.

This clonotype was detected ten times or more. This chain connects TRBV7-9 to TRBJ1-1, with D perhaps matching TRBD1 (5 bases). This CDR3 region has 13 residues. Germline values: CDR1 SEHNR, CDR2 FQNEAQ (reference sequence). Trimming shortened V by 7 bases and J by 4 bases, and 13 bases separated the two germline ends. The CDR3 here is CASKQDTFTEAFF. Written as DNA, the CDR3 is TGTGCCAGCAAGCAGGACACCTTCACTGAAGCTTTCTTT.

This clonotype was observed a few times. The chain employs TRBV9 and TRBJ2-1; 11 bases map to TRBD1. The length of the CDR3 is 16 residues. Germline CDR1 SGDLS, CDR2 YYNGEE. V shed 3 bases, J shed 6 bases, and the junction held 8 bases outside the gene matches. The CDR3 DNA follows: TGTGCCAGCAGCGGATCCGGGACAGGGGGATCCAATGAGCAGTTCTTC. Protein sequence: CASSGSGTGGSNEQFF.

This clonotype was counted ten times or more. The chain recombines TRBV5-1 with TRBJ2-5; TRBD1 is a possible D gene (7 bases). The germline V gene encodes CDR1 SGHRS and CDR2 YFSETQ. The CDR3 totals 14 residues. V shed 5 bases and J shed 1 base, with 12 bases lying between them. CDR3 residues: CASSRQGLQETQYF. The DNA for the CDR3 is TGCGCCAGCAGTCGACAGGGACTCCAAGAGACCCAGTACTTC.

This chain joins TRBV20-1 and TRBJ1-4, with 8 bases fitting TRBD1. CDR3 length equals 15 residues. The junction had 9 bases not matched to a gene; V was cut back by 6 bases and J by 3 bases. The germline V gene has CDR1 DFQATT and CDR2 SNEGSKA (reference sequence). The CDR3 coding sequence is TGCAGTGCGCCGGACAGGGCGCGGTCTAATGAAAAACTGTTTTTT. It is translated as CSAPDRARSNEKLFF.

CDR3 nucleotides: TGTGCCAGCTGGGGGAGCGCCGGCCAGCCCCAGCATTTT. This encodes CASWGSAGQPQHF. This chain joins TRBV27 and TRBJ1-5; TRBD1 is a possible D gene (5 bases). The CDR3 is 13 residues long. V shed 8 bases and J shed 7 bases, with 15 bases lying between them. Looked up from germline, CDR1 is MNHEY and CDR2 is SMNVEV (reference sequence).

The gene calls are TRBV6-1 and TRBJ2-7; TRBD1 aligns across 9 bases. J gave up 4 bases and V 4 bases, and 5 bases lay outside the gene matches. The CDR3 is 14 amino acids. CDR1 is MNHNS and CDR2 is SASEGT in the germline V gene. CDR3 nucleotides: TGTGCCAGCAGTGCCACCGGGACAGGGTACGAGCAGTACTTC. It specifies CASSATGTGYEQYF.

The chain recombines TRBV28 with TRBJ2-7; possible D gene TRBD2, 5 bases. The V and J ends lost 5 bases and 4 bases respectively, with 18 bases between them. CDR1 MDHEN and CDR2 SYDVKM come from the germline V gene. This CDR3 is built from 15 residues. CDR3 in amino acids: CASSEASAVLYEQYF. CDR3 in DNA: TGTGCCAGCAGTGAGGCATCAGCGGTTTTGTACGAGCAGTACTTC.

The CDR3: CASSPRSSILTDTQYF. The CDR3 region has the DNA TGCGCCAGCAGTCCCCGTAGTTCGATCCTTACAGATACGCAGTATTTT. The rearrangement links TRBV4-1 to TRBJ2-3; D uncertain. Germline assignment: CDR1 MGHRA and CDR2 YSYEKL. The V end lost 6 bases, the J end lost 3 bases, and 19 bases lay between the germline ends. CDR3 length: 16 amino acids.

V and J are TRBV5-1 and TRBJ2-3; D is unresolved. Looked up from germline, CDR1 is SGHRS and CDR2 is YFSETQ. CDR3 length: 15 amino acids. Trimming stripped 1 base from V and 5 bases from J, with 14 bases between. The CDR3 is CASSLIRPRGDTQYF. The CDR3 nucleotides are TGCGCCAGCAGCTTGATTAGACCCCGTGGAGATACGCAGTATTTT.

In this sample, this clonotype turned up a few times. V gene TRBV6-6 combines with J gene TRBJ2-5; D remains ambiguous. Trimming took off 5 bases at V and 5 bases at J, with 18 bases between the two ends. The CDR3 spans 15 residues. Germline CDR1 MNHNY, CDR2 SVGAGI (reference sequence). Written as DNA, the CDR3 is TGTGCCAGCAGTCCCTTTTCTTCTCTAGGGGAGACCCAGTACTTC. This encodes CASSPFSSLGETQYF.

This chain uses TRBV24-1 with TRBJ1-2, with D perhaps matching TRBD1 (5 bases). Trimming pared 7 bases from V and 8 bases from J, leaving 16 bases between. Per the germline V gene, CDR1 is KGHDR and CDR2 is SFDVKD. There are 13 residues in the CDR3. The CDR3 reads CATSRMGVAGYTF. The CDR3 DNA reads as TGTGCCACCAGCCGCATGGGGGTTGCAGGCTACACCTTC.

This clonotype was picked up a small number of times. The chain combines TRBV29-1 with TRBJ2-5; 7 bases are shared with TRBD2. V shed 3 bases, J shed 5 bases, and the junction held 9 bases outside the gene matches. The germline V gene has CDR1 SQVTM and CDR2 ANQGSEA. The CDR3 contains 14 residues. The DNA of the CDR3 is TGCAGCGTTGATCGGCTCCGGCGGGGGGAGACCCAGTACTTC. Its translation: CSVDRLRRGETQYF.

The V and J genes are TRBV4-3 and TRBJ1-2; D unclear. The CDR3 covers 16 residues. Trimming removed 0 bases at V and 0 bases at J, with 11 bases between. Germline CDR1 reads LGHNA; CDR2 reads YSLEER. The CDR3, as DNA: TGCGCCAGCAGCCAAGAAGCGACGGAAACTAACTATGGCTACACCTTC. It codes for CASSQEATETNYGYTF.

The chain employs TRBV29-1 and TRBJ2-2; tentative D call: TRBD1 (5 bases). Germline V gene data show CDR1 as SQVTM and CDR2 as ANQGSEA. The CDR3 runs 15 residues. Deletions cut 1 base from V and 1 base from J, with 10 bases between. As DNA, the CDR3 is TGCAGCGTTGAAGTGACCGGACAGAACACCGGGGAGCTGTTTTTT. It encodes CSVEVTGQNTGELFF.

The sample holds a few counts of this clonotype. The chain is built from TRBV10-3 and TRBJ2-7; 8 bases align to TRBD1. Germline CDR1 is ENHRY and CDR2 is SYGVKD. This CDR3 region has 14 residues. Trimming cost V 5 bases and J 3 bases; bases outside gene matches: 6. The CDR3 nucleotides read TGTGCCATCAGTAAGGACAGGGAGGTCTACGAGCAGTACTTC. It is translated as CAISKDREVYEQYF.

This clonotype was recorded a few times. The chain combines TRBV20-1 with TRBJ2-1; D is undetermined. This CDR3 region has 10 residues. Germline CDR1 and CDR2: DFQATT and SNEGSKA (reference sequence). Trimming left V 6 bases short and J 8 bases short, with 8 bases between. The CDR3 loop reads CSAATHEQFF. CDR3 nucleotides: TGCAGTGCCGCTACCCATGAGCAGTTCTTC.

This clonotype was seen at least ten times. J is TRBJ1-2 and V is TRBV27; D possibly corresponds to TRBD1 (5 bases). The CDR3 spans 13 residues. The germline V gene encodes CDR1 MNHEY and CDR2 SMNVEV (reference sequence). V gave up 6 bases and J gave up 4 bases, with 12 bases separating them. The CDR3 DNA follows: TGTGCCAGCAGCCGCTCCGGGGGCTATGGCTACACCTTC. It encodes CASSRSGGYGYTF.

The rearrangement joins TRBV20-1 to TRBJ2-1; 7 bases map to TRBD2. Germline values: CDR1 DFQATT, CDR2 SNEGSKA (reference sequence). This CDR3 comprises 16 residues. V trimming: 6 bases; J trimming: 4 bases; junction bases outside the gene matches: 15. This CDR3 is CSAWVPAGKPYNEQFF. The DNA for the CDR3 is TGCAGTGCCTGGGTCCCAGCGGGGAAGCCGTACAATGAGCAGTTCTTC.

This sequence joins TRBV5-5 and TRBJ2-5; unclear D gene. CDR1 is SGHKS and CDR2 is YYEKEE in the germline V gene (reference sequence). The CDR3 length is 17 residues. V dropped 1 base and J dropped 2 bases, with 18 bases sitting between them. CDR3 residues: CASSLSVQGSDQETQYF. DNA of the CDR3: TGTGCCAGCAGCTTGTCAGTCCAAGGATCCGATCAAGAGACCCAGTACTTC.

The chain recombines TRBV6-1 with TRBJ2-3; TRBD2 is a possible D gene (6 bases). CDR1 and CDR2 (germline): MNHNS, SASEGT. The CDR3 is 20 amino acids. Trimming shortened V by 6 bases and J by 3 bases, and 31 bases separated the two germline ends. CDR3 coding DNA: TGTGCCAGCAGGGACCCCCCAGGCGCCCCCCAGGCGGGGCAGACAGATACGCAGTATTTT. Amino acids: CASRDPPGAPQAGQTDTQYF.

V is TRBV28 and J is TRBJ2-4; TRBD1 agrees at 7 bases. The DNA end is a closer match to TRBJ2-7, so the J assignment may be wrong. Germline V lookup: CDR1 MDHEN, CDR2 SYDVKM. This CDR3 has 13 amino acids. CDR3 sequence reads: CASIPGGAYEQYF. The CDR3 nucleotides read TGTGCCAGCATCCCAGGGGGAGCGTACGAGCAGTACTTC.

This clonotype occurred a few times. The rearrangement joins TRBV13 to TRBJ2-7; 13 positions match TRBD2. The J call may be wrong; the DNA end is better matched by TRBJ2-5. Germline loops: CDR1 PRHDT, CDR2 FYEKMQ (reference sequence). The CDR3 is 16 residues long. In DNA form, the CDR3 reads TGTGCCAGCAGCTCCGGACTAGCGGGGGTGCGGGAGACCCAGTACTTC. Translation gives CASSSGLAGVRETQYF.

The chain employs TRBV5-4 and TRBJ1-1, with 8 nucleotides matching TRBD1. The CDR3 covers 16 residues. The germline V gene encodes CDR1 SGHNT and CDR2 YYREEE (reference sequence). The junction had 8 bases not matched to a gene; V was cut back by 4 bases and J by 0 bases. The DNA for the CDR3 is TGTGCCAGCAGCACACCGACAGGGGTTGTGAACACTGAAGCTTTCTTT. Translating gives CASSTPTGVVNTEAFF.

This rearrangement joins TRBV3-1 to TRBJ2-7, with D perhaps TRBD2 (5 bases). The germline V gene encodes CDR1 LGHDT and CDR2 YNNKEL (reference sequence). CDR3 size: 17 residues. The V end was cut by 3 bases, the J end by 7 bases, with 25 bases between. In DNA, the CDR3 is TGTGCCAGCAGCCAGCCATCTCGCGGGCGGGCCCCGGGGGAGCAGTACTTC. This gives the protein CASSQPSRGRAPGEQYF.

V and J are TRBV7-2 and TRBJ1-4, with D hard to call. The germline CDR1 and CDR2 sequences are SGHTA and FQGNSA. The CDR3 has 15 residues. Trimming stripped 5 bases from V and 7 bases from J, with 17 bases between. CDR3 in DNA: TGTGCCAGCAGCCGAGTAGGGAATAGGGCTGAAAAACTGTTTTTT. Its translation: CASSRVGNRAEKLFF.

The rearrangement uses TRBV6-5 and TRBJ2-7; 7 positions match TRBD1. CDR1 and CDR2 (germline): MNHEY, SVGAGI. The CDR3 runs 15 residues. V shed 4 bases and J 0 bases; nucleotides not matched to a gene: 6. In nucleotides, the CDR3 is TGTGCCAGCAGTTCCCAGGACAGGCTCTCCTACGAGCAGTACTTC. It is translated as CASSSQDRLSYEQYF.

The V gene is TRBV12-3 or TRBV12-4, the J gene TRBJ1-1, with D hard to call. The length of the CDR3 is 19 residues. Deletions cut 3 bases from V and 2 bases from J, with 25 bases between. The CDR3 DNA follows: TGTGCCAGCAGTTTTGTTGTCGTGGCAGGAAAGTGGCCAAACACTGAAGCTTTCTTT. Protein sequence: CASSFVVVAGKWPNTEAFF.

This clonotype was detected many times. CDR3 in DNA: TGTGCCAGCAGCACAGGGGACTATGGCTACACCTTC. Translating it yields CASSTGDYGYTF. The rearrangement joins TRBV7-9 to TRBJ1-2; 7 bases are a match to TRBD1. There are 12 residues in the CDR3. Germline trimming cut 5 bases from V and 3 bases from J; bases unmatched to any gene: 0. CDR1 and CDR2 from the germline V gene are SEHNR and FQNEAQ (reference sequence).